One T cell receptor (beta chain) is described in this entry. Its antigen is still unknown. The data belong to a study of glioma-infiltrating T cells after dendritic cell vaccination. TCRdb's table, derived via immunoSEQ multiplex PCR, lists solely in-frame clones and lacks some. This sample has about 82,000 clones, with around 90% found just once. CDR3 length: 13 residues. Germline V gives CDR1 SQVTM, CDR2 ANQGSEA. V was trimmed by 7 bases and J by 1 base, leaving 12 bases between them. Regarding the study as a whole: Survival was not directly related to TCR clonality in these patients.

This specimen was blood, taken before dendritic cell vaccination. The source is a human donor with glioblastoma. The genes are TRBV29-1 and TRBJ2-3; D is undetermined. DNA of the CDR3: TGCAGCGCGTTGAGCCTAGGCACAGATACGCAGTATTTT. Translation gives CSALSLGTDTQYF.